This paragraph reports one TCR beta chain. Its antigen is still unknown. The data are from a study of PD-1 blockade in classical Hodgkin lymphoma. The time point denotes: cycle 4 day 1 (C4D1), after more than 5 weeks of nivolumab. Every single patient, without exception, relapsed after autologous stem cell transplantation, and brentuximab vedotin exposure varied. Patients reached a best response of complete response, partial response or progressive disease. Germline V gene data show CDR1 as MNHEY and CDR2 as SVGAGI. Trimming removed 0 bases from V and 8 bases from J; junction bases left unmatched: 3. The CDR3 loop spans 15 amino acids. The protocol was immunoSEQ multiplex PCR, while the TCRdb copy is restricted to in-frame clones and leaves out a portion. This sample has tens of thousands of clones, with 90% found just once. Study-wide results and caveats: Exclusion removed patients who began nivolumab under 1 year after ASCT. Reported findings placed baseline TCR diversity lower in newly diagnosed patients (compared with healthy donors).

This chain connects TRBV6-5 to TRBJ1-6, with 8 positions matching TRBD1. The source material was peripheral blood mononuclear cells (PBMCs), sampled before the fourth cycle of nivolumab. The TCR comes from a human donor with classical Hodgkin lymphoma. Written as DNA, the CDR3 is TGTGCCAGCAGTTACTCGAACAGGGGGGATTCACCCCTCCACTTT. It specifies CASSYSNRGDSPLHF.